Listed below are T cell receptor beta chains from one sample, sequenced in a study of OX40 agonist ivuxolimab in advanced cancers. This table comes from immunoSEQ multiplex PCR, and its TCRdb copy is limited to in-frame clones, with some not included. This table has roughly 76,000 clones, 86% appearing once. The starting material was CD4+ or CD8+ T cells sorted from blood, obtained in a trial of the OX40 agonist ivuxolimab. Receptor source: an adult with an advanced solid tumor such as melanoma, head and neck, liver or kidney cancer. CDR3s include the opening cysteine and the closing phenylalanine or tryptophan. The order of the fields is J gene, D gene, V gene, clone size, CDR3 protein, CDR3 DNA. D genes are given only for firm matches. The size of a clone is reported for some rows only, either as once, few or many, or as a class for expanded clones.

>TRBJ2-6|NA|TRBV13|NA
CASSVDSIFSGANVLTF
TGTGCCAGCAGCGTGGACAGCATTTTCTCTGGGGCCAACGTCCTGACTTTC
>TRBJ2-5|NA|TRBV6-1|NA
CASRETRGQTQYF
TGTGCCAGCAGGGAAACCCGGGGACAGACCCAGTACTTC
>TRBJ2-3|TRBD2|TRBV7-9|NA
CASSAGLAGGTDTQYF
TGTGCCAGCAGCGCGGGACTAGCGGGAGGCACAGATACGCAGTATTTT
>TRBJ2-7|TRBD2|TRBV19|once
CASSTRTSGSPYEQYF
TGTGCCAGTAGTACTAGGACTAGCGGGAGCCCCTACGAGCAGTACTTC
>TRBJ1-4|NA|TRBV28|NA
CASMGVWGEKLFF
TGTGCCAGCATGGGCGTCTGGGGGGAAAAACTGTTTTTT
>TRBJ1-5|TRBD1|TRBV18|NA
CASSPPGTGSNQPQHF
TGTGCCAGCTCACCGCCCGGGACAGGGAGCAATCAGCCCCAGCATTTT
>TRBJ2-3|NA|TRBV6-6|NA
CASSYRAPTDTQYF
TGTGCCAGCAGTTACAGGGCCCCCACAGATACGCAGTATTTT
>TRBJ2-1|NA|TRBV7-2|NA
CASSLHRNEQFF
TGTGCCAGCAGCTTACATCGCAATGAGCAGTTCTTC
>TRBJ1-1|NA|TRBV9|NA
CASSVGIRMNTEAFF
TGTGCCAGCAGCGTAGGGATACGTATGAACACTGAAGCTTTCTTT
>TRBJ1-2|NA|TRBV19|NA
CASSIDRNGYTF
TGTGCCAGTAGTATAGACAGAAACGGCTACACCTTC
>TRBJ2-7|NA|TRBV9|NA
CASSVGVGSSYEQYF
TGTGCCAGCAGCGTAGGGGTAGGGAGCTCCTACGAGCAGTACTTC
>TRBJ2-1|TRBD1|TRBV5-1|NA
CASSLKGAEVTEQFF
TGCGCCAGCAGTCTGAAGGGGGCAGAGGTAACTGAGCAGTTCTTC
>TRBJ2-1|TRBD2|TRBV6-6|NA
CASSPGTSGSNEQFF
TGTGCCAGCAGTCCTGGGACTAGCGGAAGTAATGAGCAGTTCTTC
>TRBJ2-7|NA|TRBV6-6|NA
CASSYAQAGSYEQYF
TGTGCCAGCAGTTACGCGCAGGCTGGGTCCTACGAGCAGTACTTC
>TRBJ2-5|NA|TRBV5-6|NA
CASSLGSQETQYF
TGTGCCAGCAGCTTGGGCTCCCAAGAGACCCAGTACTTC
>TRBJ2-3|TRBD2|TRBV7-2|NA
CASSLLAGDPTDTQYF
TGTGCCAGCAGCTTACTAGCGGGAGACCCCACAGATACGCAGTATTTT
>TRBJ1-2|TRBD1|TRBV28|NA
CASSLQGASYGYTF
TGTGCCAGCAGCCTACAGGGGGCTAGCTATGGCTACACCTTC
>TRBJ1-4|NA|TRBV7-9|NA
CASRESGTANEKLFF
TGTGCCAGCAGGGAATCCGGGACGGCTAATGAAAAACTGTTTTTT
>TRBJ1-2|TRBD1|TRBV10-3|NA
CAINPTGGYGYTF
TGTGCCATCAATCCGACAGGGGGTTATGGCTACACCTTC
>TRBJ2-7|NA|TRBV14|NA
CASSQDFSVRGRYEQYF
TGTGCCAGCAGCCAAGATTTTAGTGTTCGGGGGAGGTACGAGCAGTACTTC
>TRBJ1-1|TRBD1|TRBV28|NA
CASSPTGELGEAFF
TGTGCCAGCAGTCCGACAGGGGAGTTGGGTGAAGCTTTCTTT
>TRBJ2-2|NA|TRBV5-1|NA
CASSLVRGNRAGELFF
TGCGCCAGCAGCTTGGTTCGGGGGAATAGGGCCGGGGAGCTGTTTTTT
>TRBJ2-7|NA|TRBV14|NA
CASSQVGPPWYEQYF
TGTGCCAGCAGCCAAGTGGGGCCCCCATGGTACGAGCAGTACTTC
>TRBJ1-1|NA|TRBV5-1|NA
CASSPLDSDTEAFF
TGCGCCAGCAGCCCCCTAGACTCTGACACTGAAGCTTTCTTT
>TRBJ1-1|NA|TRBV7-2|NA
CASSLKGGTEAFF
TGTGCCAGCAGCTTAAAGGGGGGAACTGAAGCTTTCTTT
>TRBJ2-5|NA|TRBV7-9|NA
CASSLAGGETQYF
TGTGCCAGCAGCTTAGCTGGGGGGGAGACCCAGTACTTC
>TRBJ2-1|TRBD2|TRBV11-3|NA
CASSPGTSENNEQFF
TGTGCCAGCAGCCCCGGGACTAGCGAGAACAATGAGCAGTTCTTC
>TRBJ2-1|TRBD1|TRBV7-3|NA
CASSFGQGPYNEQFF
TGTGCCAGCAGCTTTGGACAGGGACCCTACAATGAGCAGTTCTTC
>TRBJ2-7|TRBD1|TRBV11-1|NA
CASSSRDRGRYEQYF
TGTGCCAGCAGCTCTAGAGACAGGGGGCGATACGAGCAGTACTTC
>TRBJ2-7|NA|TRBV7-6|NA
CASSPYGSYEQYF
TGTGCCAGCAGCCCCTACGGGTCCTACGAGCAGTACTTC
>TRBJ2-5|NA|TRBV18|NA
CASSPPPLRETQYF
TGTGCCAGCTCACCACCCCCCTTGCGGGAAACCCAGTACTTC
>TRBJ2-7|NA|TRBV30|NA
CAWGISYEQYF
TGTGCCTGGGGAATCTCCTACGAGCAGTACTTC
>TRBJ2-5|NA|TRBV9|once
CASSVDPQYQETQYF
TGTGCCAGCAGCGTCGACCCACAGTACCAAGAGACCCAGTACTTC
>TRBJ2-1|TRBD2|TRBV5-1|NA
CASSLSSGRGSYNEQFF
TGCGCCAGCAGCCTATCTAGCGGGCGAGGGTCCTACAATGAGCAGTTCTTC
>TRBJ1-1|NA|TRBV28|NA
CASTKRGGGRTEAFF
TGTGCCAGCACCAAAAGGGGGGGAGGGAGGACTGAAGCTTTCTTT
>TRBJ2-3|NA|TRBV11-2|NA
CASSTNGRDTQYF
TGTGCCAGCAGCACCAACGGCCGTGATACGCAGTATTTT
>TRBJ2-7|NA|TRBV28|NA
CASSLDGYEQYF
TGTGCCAGCAGTTTGGACGGTTACGAGCAGTACTTC
>TRBJ2-1|TRBD1|TRBV5-3|NA
CARSYGQGPRDEQFF
TGTGCCAGAAGCTACGGACAGGGCCCGCGAGATGAGCAGTTCTTC
>TRBJ2-7|TRBD1|TRBV5-1|NA
CASSKGPGQGSNEQYF
TGCGCCAGCAGCAAGGGACCGGGACAGGGCTCTAACGAGCAGTACTTC
>TRBJ2-3|TRBD2|TRBV7-9|NA
CASSATSGRRTDTQYF
TGTGCCAGCAGCGCGACTAGCGGGAGGAGGACAGATACGCAGTATTTT
>TRBJ2-3|NA|TRBV7-9|NA
CASSHASGFADTQYF
TGTGCCAGCAGCCACGCTTCGGGTTTTGCAGATACGCAGTATTTT
>TRBJ1-1|NA|TRBV6-5|NA
CASSDGEGGTEAFF
TGTGCCAGCAGTGATGGGGAGGGCGGCACTGAAGCTTTCTTT
>TRBJ2-2|TRBD1|TRBV7-3|NA
CASSPKLDRANTGELFF
TGTGCCAGCAGCCCCAAACTTGACAGGGCTAACACCGGGGAGCTGTTTTTT
>TRBJ2-4|TRBD1|TRBV29-1|NA
CSVRSGQGNIQYF
TGCAGCGTTCGGTCGGGACAGGGAAACATTCAGTACTTC
>TRBJ2-3|NA|TRBV9|NA
CASSVLGASTDTQYF
TGTGCCAGCAGCGTCCTTGGGGCTAGCACAGATACGCAGTATTTT